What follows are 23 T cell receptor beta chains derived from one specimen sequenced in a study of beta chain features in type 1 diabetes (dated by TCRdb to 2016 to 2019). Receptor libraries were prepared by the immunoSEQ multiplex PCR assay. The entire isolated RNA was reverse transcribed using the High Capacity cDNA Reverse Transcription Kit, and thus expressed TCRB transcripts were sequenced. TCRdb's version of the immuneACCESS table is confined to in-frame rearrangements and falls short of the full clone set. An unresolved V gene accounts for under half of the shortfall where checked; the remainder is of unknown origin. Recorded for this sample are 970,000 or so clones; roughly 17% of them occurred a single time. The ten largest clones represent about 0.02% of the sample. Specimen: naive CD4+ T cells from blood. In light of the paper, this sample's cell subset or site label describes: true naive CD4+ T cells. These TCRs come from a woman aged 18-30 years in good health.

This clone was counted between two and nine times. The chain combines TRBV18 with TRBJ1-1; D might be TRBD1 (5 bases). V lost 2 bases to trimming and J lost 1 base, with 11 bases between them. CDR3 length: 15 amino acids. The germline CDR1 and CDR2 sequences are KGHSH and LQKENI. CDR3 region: CASSPNYGQNTEAFF. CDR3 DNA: TGTGCCAGCTCACCAAACTACGGACAGAACACTGAAGCTTTCTTT.

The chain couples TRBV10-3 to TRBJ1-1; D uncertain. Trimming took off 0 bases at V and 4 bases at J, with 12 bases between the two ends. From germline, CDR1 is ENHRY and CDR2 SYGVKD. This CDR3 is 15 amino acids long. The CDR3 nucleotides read TGTGCCATCAGTGAGTCGCCATCGGTCGCCACTGAAGCTTTCTTT. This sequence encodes CAISESPSVATEAFF.

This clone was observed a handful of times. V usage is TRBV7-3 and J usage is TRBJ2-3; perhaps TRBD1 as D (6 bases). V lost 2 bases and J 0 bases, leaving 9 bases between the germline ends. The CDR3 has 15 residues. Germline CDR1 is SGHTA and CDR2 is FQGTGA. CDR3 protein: CASSLSGQSTDTQYF. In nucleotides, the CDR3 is TGTGCCAGCAGCTTATCGGGACAAAGCACAGATACGCAGTATTTT. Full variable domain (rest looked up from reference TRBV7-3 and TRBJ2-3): GAGVSQTPSNKVTEKGKYVELRCDPISGHTALYWYRQSLGQGPEFLIYFQGTGAADDSGLPNDRFFAVRPEGSVSTLKIQRTERGDSAVYLCASSLSGQSTDTQYFGPGTRLTVL.

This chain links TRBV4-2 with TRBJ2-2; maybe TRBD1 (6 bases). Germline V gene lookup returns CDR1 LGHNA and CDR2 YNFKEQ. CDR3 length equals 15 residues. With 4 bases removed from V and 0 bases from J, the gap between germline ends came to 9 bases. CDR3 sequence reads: CASSRRQANTGELFF. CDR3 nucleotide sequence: TGTGCCAGCAGCCGCAGACAGGCGAACACCGGGGAGCTGTTTTTT.

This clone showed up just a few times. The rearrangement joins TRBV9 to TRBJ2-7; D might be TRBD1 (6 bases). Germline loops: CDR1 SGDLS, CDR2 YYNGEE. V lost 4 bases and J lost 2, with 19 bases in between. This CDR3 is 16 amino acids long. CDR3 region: CASSPRSGQSTYEQYF. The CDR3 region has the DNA TGTGCCAGCAGCCCCCGCTCGGGACAATCGACCTACGAGCAGTACTTC. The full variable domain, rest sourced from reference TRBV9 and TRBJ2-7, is DSGVTQTPKHLITATGQRVTLRCSPRSGDLSVYWYQQSLDQGLQFLIQYYNGEERAKGNILERFSAQQFPDLHSELNLSSLELGDSALYFCASSPRSGQSTYEQYFGPGTRLTVT.

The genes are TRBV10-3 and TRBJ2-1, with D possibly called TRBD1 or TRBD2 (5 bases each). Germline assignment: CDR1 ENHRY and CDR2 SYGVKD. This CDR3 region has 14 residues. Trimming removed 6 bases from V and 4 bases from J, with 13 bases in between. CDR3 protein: CAISRDGVYNEQFF. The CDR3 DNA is TGTGCCATCAGCCGGGACGGAGTGTACAATGAGCAGTTCTTC.

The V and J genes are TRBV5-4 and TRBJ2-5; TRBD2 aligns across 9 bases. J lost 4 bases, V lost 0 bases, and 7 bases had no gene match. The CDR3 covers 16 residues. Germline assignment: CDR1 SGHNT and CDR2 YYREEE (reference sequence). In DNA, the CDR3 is TGTGCCAGCAGCTTGGCCGGCGGGAGGGCCGGAGAGACCCAGTACTTC. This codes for CASSLAGGRAGETQYF.

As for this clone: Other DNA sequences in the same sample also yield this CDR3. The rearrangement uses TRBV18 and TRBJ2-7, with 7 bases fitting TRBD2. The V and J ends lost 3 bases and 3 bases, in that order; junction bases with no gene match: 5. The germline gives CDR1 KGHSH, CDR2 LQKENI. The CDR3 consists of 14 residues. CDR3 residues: CASSPGTTNYEQYF. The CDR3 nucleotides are TGTGCCAGCTCACCGGGGACTACTAACTACGAGCAGTACTTC.

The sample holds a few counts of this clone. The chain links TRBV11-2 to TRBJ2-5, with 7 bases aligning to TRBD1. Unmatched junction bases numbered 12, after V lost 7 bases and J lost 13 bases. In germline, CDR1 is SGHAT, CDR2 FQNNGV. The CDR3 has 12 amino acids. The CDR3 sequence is CASKQLGGLGYF. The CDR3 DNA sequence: TGTGCCAGCAAGCAATTAGGGGGCCTAGGGTACTTC.

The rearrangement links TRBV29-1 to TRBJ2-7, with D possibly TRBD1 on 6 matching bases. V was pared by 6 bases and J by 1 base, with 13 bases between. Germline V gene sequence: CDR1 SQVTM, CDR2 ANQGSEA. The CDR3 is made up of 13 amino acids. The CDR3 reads CSVYAGESYEQYF. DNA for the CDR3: TGCAGCGTGTATGCAGGGGAGTCCTACGAGCAGTACTTC.

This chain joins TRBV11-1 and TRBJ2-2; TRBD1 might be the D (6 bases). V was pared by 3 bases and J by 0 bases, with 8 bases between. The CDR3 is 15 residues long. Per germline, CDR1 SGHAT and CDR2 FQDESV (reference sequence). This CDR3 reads CASSLQGTNTGELFF. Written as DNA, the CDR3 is TGTGCCAGCAGCTTGCAGGGGACGAACACCGGGGAGCTGTTTTTT.

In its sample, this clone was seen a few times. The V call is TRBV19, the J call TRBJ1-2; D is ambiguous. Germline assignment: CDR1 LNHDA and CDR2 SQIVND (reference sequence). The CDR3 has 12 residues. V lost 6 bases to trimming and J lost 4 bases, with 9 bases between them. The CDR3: CASRDRTYGYTF. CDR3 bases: TGTGCCAGTAGAGACCGTACCTATGGCTACACCTTC.

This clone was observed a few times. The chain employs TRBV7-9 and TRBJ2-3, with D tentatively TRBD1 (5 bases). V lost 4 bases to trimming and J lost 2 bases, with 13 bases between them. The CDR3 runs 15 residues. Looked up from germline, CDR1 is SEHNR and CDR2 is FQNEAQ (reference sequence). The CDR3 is CASSSQGQDTDTQYF. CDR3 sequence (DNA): TGTGCCAGCAGCTCCCAGGGTCAGGACACAGATACGCAGTATTTT.

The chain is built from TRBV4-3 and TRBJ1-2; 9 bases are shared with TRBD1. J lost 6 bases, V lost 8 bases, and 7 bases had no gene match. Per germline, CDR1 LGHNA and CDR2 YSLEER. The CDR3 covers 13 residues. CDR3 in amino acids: CASSGQGFDGYTF. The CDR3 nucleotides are TGCGCCAGCTCAGGACAGGGGTTTGATGGCTACACCTTC.

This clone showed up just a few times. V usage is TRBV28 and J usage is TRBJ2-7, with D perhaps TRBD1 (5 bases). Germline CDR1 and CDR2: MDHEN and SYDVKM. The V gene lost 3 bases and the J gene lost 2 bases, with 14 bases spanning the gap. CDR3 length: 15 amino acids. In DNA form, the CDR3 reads TGTGCCAGCAGTTTCCGTACAGGCCAAGCCTACGAGCAGTACTTC. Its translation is CASSFRTGQAYEQYF.

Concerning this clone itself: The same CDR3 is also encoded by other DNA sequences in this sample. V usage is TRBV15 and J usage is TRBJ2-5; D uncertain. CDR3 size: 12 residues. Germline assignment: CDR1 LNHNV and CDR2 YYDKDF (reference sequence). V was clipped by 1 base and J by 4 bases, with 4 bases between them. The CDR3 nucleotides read TGTGCCACCAGCAGAGTGGGAGAGACCCAGTACTTC. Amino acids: CATSRVGETQYF. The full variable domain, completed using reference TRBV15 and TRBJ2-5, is DAMVIQNPRYQVTQFGKPVTLSCSQTLNHNVMYWYQQKSSQAPKLLFHYYDKDFNNEADTPDNFQSRRPNTSFCFLDIRSPGLGDTAMYLCATSRVGETQYFGPGTRLLVL.

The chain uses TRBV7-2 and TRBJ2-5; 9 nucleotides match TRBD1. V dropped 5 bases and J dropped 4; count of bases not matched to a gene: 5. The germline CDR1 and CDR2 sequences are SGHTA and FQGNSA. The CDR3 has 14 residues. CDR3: CASSLGQGAETQYF. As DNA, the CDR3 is TGTGCCAGCAGCCTGGGACAGGGAGCAGAGACCCAGTACTTC.

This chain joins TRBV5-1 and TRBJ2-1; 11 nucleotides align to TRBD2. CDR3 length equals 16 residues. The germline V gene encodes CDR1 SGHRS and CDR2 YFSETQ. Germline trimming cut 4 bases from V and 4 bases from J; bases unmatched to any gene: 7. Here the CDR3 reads CASSLRLAGGYNEQFF. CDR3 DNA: TGCGCCAGCAGCCTAAGGCTAGCGGGAGGATACAATGAGCAGTTCTTC.

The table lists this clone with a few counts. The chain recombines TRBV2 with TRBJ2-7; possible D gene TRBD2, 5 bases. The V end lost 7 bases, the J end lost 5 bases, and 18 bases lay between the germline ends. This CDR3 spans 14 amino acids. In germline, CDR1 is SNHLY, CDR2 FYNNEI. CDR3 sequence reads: CASKEAPLRNEQYF. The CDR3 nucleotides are TGTGCCAGCAAGGAGGCCCCTTTAAGGAACGAGCAGTACTTC.

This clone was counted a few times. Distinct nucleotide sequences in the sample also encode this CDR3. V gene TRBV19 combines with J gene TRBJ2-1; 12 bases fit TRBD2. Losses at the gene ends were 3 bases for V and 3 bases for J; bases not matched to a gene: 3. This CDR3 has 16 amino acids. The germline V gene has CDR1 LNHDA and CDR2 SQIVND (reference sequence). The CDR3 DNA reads TGTGCCAGTAGTATTGGACTAGCGGGGCTCTACAATGAGCAGTTCTTC. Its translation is CASSIGLAGLYNEQFF. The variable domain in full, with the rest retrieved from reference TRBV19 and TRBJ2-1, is DGGITQSPKYLFRKEGQNVTLSCEQNLNHDAMYWYRQDPGQGLRLIYYSQIVNDFQKGDIAEGYSVSREKKESFPLTVTSAQKNPTAFYLCASSIGLAGLYNEQFFGPGTRLTVL.

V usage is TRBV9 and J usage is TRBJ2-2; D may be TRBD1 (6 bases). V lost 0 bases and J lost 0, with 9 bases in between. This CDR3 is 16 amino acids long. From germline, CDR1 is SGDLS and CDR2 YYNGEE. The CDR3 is CASSVAGVTNTGELFF. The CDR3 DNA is TGTGCCAGCAGCGTAGCAGGGGTGACGAACACCGGGGAGCTGTTTTTT.

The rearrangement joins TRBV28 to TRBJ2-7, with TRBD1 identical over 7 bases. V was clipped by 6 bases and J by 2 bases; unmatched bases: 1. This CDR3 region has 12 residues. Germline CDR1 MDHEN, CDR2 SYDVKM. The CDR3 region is CASRRGPYEQYF. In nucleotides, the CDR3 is TGTGCCAGCAGAAGGGGGCCCTACGAGCAGTACTTC.

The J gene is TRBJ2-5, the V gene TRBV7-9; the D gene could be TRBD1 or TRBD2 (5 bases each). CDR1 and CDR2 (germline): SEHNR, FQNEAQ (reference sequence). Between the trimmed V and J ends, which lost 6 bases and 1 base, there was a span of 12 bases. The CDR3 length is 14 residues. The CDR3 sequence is CASRGVPGQETQYF. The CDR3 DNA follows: TGTGCCAGCAGGGGGGTACCGGGCCAAGAGACCCAGTACTTC.